This TCR beta chain originates from a study of OX40 agonist ivuxolimab in advanced cancers. Looked up from germline, CDR1 is SEHNR and CDR2 is FQNEAQ (reference sequence). The V gene lost 4 bases and the J gene lost 5 bases, with 20 bases spanning the gap. The CDR3 is 17 amino acids. Profiling relied on immunoSEQ multiplex PCR, and the TCRdb table lists in-frame clones only, not all of them. The sample consists of 30,000 to 45,000 clones, 60% to 85% of them appearing once. The starting material was CD4+ or CD8+ T cells sorted from blood, obtained in a trial of the OX40 agonist ivuxolimab. The sequence was collected from an adult with an advanced solid tumor such as melanoma, head and neck, liver or kidney cancer. The gene calls are TRBV7-9 and TRBJ1-4, with D possibly being TRBD1 (5 bases). The CDR3 loop is CASSYYGTLLSNEKLFF. CDR3 sequence (DNA): TGTGCCAGCAGCTATTATGGGACGCTTTTATCCAATGAAAAACTGTTTTTT.